The T cell receptor (beta chain) under discussion was sequenced for a study of OX40 agonist ivuxolimab in advanced cancers. Study observations and caveats: Expanded clones belonging to CD8+ T cells outnumbered, on average, those of CD4+.

Sequencing used immunoSEQ multiplex PCR; TCRdb keeps in-frame clones, though not all of them. Of roughly 40,000 clones in the sample, about 90% are singletons; the top ten hold roughly 15%. The V and J ends lost 6 bases and 0 bases respectively, with 7 bases between them. Germline CDR1 and CDR2: SNHLY and FYNNEI. The CDR3 contains 13 residues. Comments on this clone: Its matching antigen is unknown.

This TCR was recovered from an adult with an advanced solid tumor such as melanoma, head and neck, liver or kidney cancer. The sample here was CD4+ or CD8+ T cells sorted from blood, taken in a trial of the OX40 agonist ivuxolimab. This sequence joins TRBV2 and TRBJ2-3; D uncertain. The CDR3 coding sequence is TGTGCCAGCAGGCCACCAAGCACAGATACGCAGTATTTT. This encodes CASRPPSTDTQYF.